What follows are 32 T cell receptor beta chains derived from one specimen sequenced in a study of blood T cell repertoires in COVID-19. TCRdb keeps only in-frame clones here, not all; method: immunoSEQ multiplex PCR. Altogether 200,000 to 250,000 clones are present, approximately 86% being singletons, with the ten largest covering about 14%. Sample: PBMCs or T cells enriched from blood (not recorded which). The origin of the receptors is a woman between 50 and 59 years old with acute COVID-19.

The chain links TRBV6-2 or TRBV6-3 to TRBJ1-6; a possible D gene is TRBD1 (6 bases). The germline V gene encodes CDR1 MNHEY and CDR2 SVGEGT. The CDR3 runs 15 residues. Trimming pared 2 bases from V and 7 bases from J, leaving 12 bases between. In nucleotides, the CDR3 is TGTGCCAGCAGTTACCAGGGACACCGGAATTCACCCCTCCACTTT. This sequence encodes CASSYQGHRNSPLHF.

The chain joins TRBV14 to TRBJ1-1; 9 bases line up with TRBD1. Trimming took 1 base from V and 10 from J; bases not matched to a gene: 10. The CDR3 is 15 amino acids. Germline V CDR1 and CDR2: SGHDN, FVKESK. In DNA, the CDR3 is TGTGCCAGCAGCCAAGTGGGACAGGGAAAGCAAGGAGCTTTCTTT. Its translation is CASSQVGQGKQGAFF.

V usage is TRBV7-2 and J usage is TRBJ2-1, with 10 bases identical to TRBD2. The CDR3 is 15 residues long. V trimming: 1 base; J trimming: 7 bases; junction bases outside the gene matches: 4. Germline V lookup: CDR1 SGHTA, CDR2 FQGNSA. For the CDR3, the DNA is TGTGCCAGCAGCTTAGAGACTAGCGGGCAGAATGAGCAGTTCTTC. Protein: CASSLETSGQNEQFF. The complete variable domain, with remaining parts taken from reference TRBV7-2 and TRBJ2-1, reads GAGVSQSPSNKVTEKGKDVELRCDPISGHTALYWYRQSLGQGLEFLIYFQGNSAPDKSGLPSDRFSAERTGGSVSTLTIQRTQQEDSAVYLCASSLETSGQNEQFFGPGTRLTVL.

The chain uses TRBV5-8 and TRBJ1-1; TRBD1 matches 8 bases. V lost 1 base and J lost 4; bases outside the gene matches: 3. The CDR3 covers 14 residues. Germline V gene data show CDR1 as SGHTS and CDR2 as YDEGEE. The CDR3 DNA follows: TGTGCCAGCAGCTTGCCAGGGGGCTTCACTGAAGCTTTCTTT. It translates to CASSLPGGFTEAFF.

This chain links TRBV7-8 with TRBJ2-7; D is perhaps TRBD2 (5 bases). The ends were cut back, 5 bases at V and 0 bases at J, with 17 bases in the middle. CDR1 SGHVS and CDR2 FQNEAQ come from the germline V gene. CDR3 length: 16 amino acids. The CDR3 loop is CASSKREGATSYEQYF. The CDR3 DNA is TGTGCCAGCAGCAAACGCGAGGGAGCAACCTCCTACGAGCAGTACTTC. The variable domain in full, with the rest retrieved from reference TRBV7-8 and TRBJ2-7, is GAGVSQSPRYKVAKRGQDVALRCDPISGHVSLFWYQQALGQGPEFLTYFQNEAQLDKSGLPSDRFFAERPEGSVSTLKIQRTQQEDSAVYLCASSKREGATSYEQYFGPGTRLTVT.

The V gene is TRBV28, the J gene TRBJ1-2; 9 bases fit TRBD1. Germline V gene lookup returns CDR1 MDHEN and CDR2 SYDVKM. This CDR3 is 15 amino acids long. With 7 bases clipped from V and 5 bases from J, the junction kept 11 bases outside the gene matches. CDR3 sequence (DNA): TGTGCCAGCACCGGGGACAGGGCAATGGGTTATGGCTACACCTTC. It specifies CASTGDRAMGYGYTF.

The rearrangement links TRBV27 to TRBJ2-4; 11 bases agree with TRBD2. V shed 11 bases and J 0 bases; nucleotides not matched to a gene: 15. This CDR3 has 18 amino acids. Germline CDR1 and CDR2: MNHEY and SMNVEV (reference sequence). CDR3 nucleotide sequence: TGTGCCTACGGCTACGGGACTAGCGGAATATTAGCCAAAAACATTCAGTACTTC. Translating gives CAYGYGTSGILAKNIQYF.

This clone has only a few counts. This sequence joins TRBV2 and TRBJ1-6, with D possibly being TRBD1 (5 bases). CDR1 is SNHLY and CDR2 is FYNNEI in the germline V gene. The CDR3 has 13 amino acids. V gave up 3 bases and J gave up 10 bases, with 10 bases separating them. CDR3 loop: CASSEQGGSPLHF. The CDR3 region has the DNA TGTGCCAGCAGTGAGCAGGGAGGATCACCCCTCCACTTT.

The chain recombines TRBV29-1 with TRBJ1-1; D possibly corresponds to TRBD1 (5 bases). Trimming stripped 7 bases from V and 1 base from J, with 13 bases between. CDR1 and CDR2 (germline): SQVTM, ANQGSEA. This CDR3 is 13 amino acids long. CDR3 nucleotides: TGCAGCGCGTATCGACAGCAGAACACTGAAGCTTTCTTT. It specifies CSAYRQQNTEAFF. The full variable domain, completed using reference TRBV29-1 and TRBJ1-1, is SAVISQKPSRDICQRGTSLTIQCQVDSQVTMMFWYRQQPGQSLTLIATANQGSEATYESGFVIDKFPISRPNLTFSTLTVSNMSPEDSSIYLCSAYRQQNTEAFFGQGTRLTVV.

V gene TRBV3-1 (or the pseudogene TRBV3-2) combines with J gene TRBJ1-1; TRBD1 matches at 8 bases. V was pared by 4 bases and J by 8 bases, with 6 bases of the junction left unmatched. There are 13 residues in the CDR3. Germline CDR1 is LGHDT and CDR2 is YNNKEL (reference sequence). Here the CDR3 reads CASSLTGAREAFF. CDR3 DNA: TGTGCCAGCAGCCTGACAGGGGCCAGAGAAGCTTTCTTT.

This sequence joins TRBV12-3 or TRBV12-4 and TRBJ2-5, with 7 nucleotides matching TRBD1. The length of the CDR3 is 13 residues. The V and J ends lost 4 bases and 1 base, in that order; junction bases with no gene match: 0. The CDR3 DNA reads as TGTGCCAGCAGTTCAGGGGGCCAAGAGACCCAGTACTTC. This codes for CASSSGGQETQYF.

The chain carries TRBV12-3 or TRBV12-4 and TRBJ2-1, with D possibly TRBD2 on 5 matching bases. Trimming left V 7 bases short and J 5 bases short, with 9 bases between. The CDR3 has 12 amino acids. The CDR3 sequence is CASTGLNNEQFF. In DNA form, the CDR3 reads TGTGCCAGCACAGGACTCAACAATGAGCAGTTCTTC.

This sequence joins TRBV5-4 and TRBJ2-7; 8 nucleotides agree with TRBD2. CDR1 and CDR2 (germline): SGHNT, YYREEE (reference sequence). V was clipped by 3 bases and J by 6 bases; unmatched bases: 8. The CDR3 has 14 amino acids. CDR3 protein: CASSSGLAAAEQYF. For the CDR3, the DNA is TGTGCCAGCAGCTCCGGACTAGCTGCGGCCGAGCAGTACTTC.

The chain has TRBV4-1 and TRBJ1-2; D is possibly TRBD1 (5 bases). Deletions cut 3 bases from V and 2 bases from J, with 13 bases between. This CDR3 has 15 amino acids. CDR1 is MGHRA, CDR2 YSYEKL, per germline. The CDR3 DNA sequence: TGCGCCAGCAGCCAGGATGGCCCAGGGAACTATGGCTACACCTTC. It yields the protein CASSQDGPGNYGYTF.

The rearrangement uses TRBV7-2 and TRBJ2-3, with 7 positions matching TRBD2. CDR1 and CDR2 from the germline V gene are SGHTA and FQGNSA. V shed 1 base and J 5 bases; nucleotides not matched to a gene: 3. The length of the CDR3 is 14 residues. The CDR3 loop is CASSLGSGVDTQYF. The CDR3 DNA reads as TGTGCCAGCAGCTTAGGGAGCGGGGTAGATACGCAGTATTTT.

The chain combines TRBV6-5 with TRBJ1-1; D unclear. The germline V gene encodes CDR1 MNHEY and CDR2 SVGAGI. Trimming pared 7 bases from V and 4 bases from J, leaving 13 bases between. This CDR3 is built from 13 residues. CDR3 residues: CASKLGSPTEAFF. CDR3 sequence (DNA): TGTGCCAGCAAGCTAGGGAGTCCCACTGAAGCTTTCTTT.

The V gene is TRBV6-5, the J gene TRBJ2-1; D gene uncertain. Trimming left V 6 bases short and J 0 bases short, with 6 bases between. The CDR3 is made up of 13 amino acids. Per the germline V gene, CDR1 is MNHEY and CDR2 is SVGAGI. CDR3: CASRESSYNEQFF. CDR3 bases: TGTGCCAGCAGGGAGAGCTCCTACAATGAGCAGTTCTTC.

The chain couples TRBV28 to TRBJ2-7, with 8 bases fitting TRBD2. V gave up 7 bases and J gave up 2 bases; unmatched junction bases: 10. CDR1 MDHEN and CDR2 SYDVKM come from the germline V gene. The length of the CDR3 is 15 residues. Here the CDR3 DNA reads TGTGCCAGCACCCCAACTAGCGGAAGAACCTACGAGCAGTACTTC. Its translation: CASTPTSGRTYEQYF.

In its sample, this clone was seen a few times. One end of the junction does not line up with germline, which may come from a read error. V and J are TRBV5-4 and TRBJ2-3; a possible D gene is TRBD2 (6 bases). Per the germline V gene, CDR1 is SGHNT and CDR2 is YYREEE (reference sequence). CDR3 length: 16 residues. The CDR3 protein is CASRLGGASSTDTQYF. As DNA, the CDR3 is TGTGCCAGCAGGTTGGGCGGGGCCTCTAGCACAGATACGCAGTATTTT.

The rearrangement joins TRBV18 to TRBJ1-5, with 8 bases aligning to TRBD1. Trimming took 4 bases from V and 3 from J; bases not matched to a gene: 8. This CDR3 has 16 residues. Germline loops: CDR1 KGHSH, CDR2 LQKENI. CDR3 in amino acids: CASSLAGTGNNQPQHF. DNA of the CDR3: TGTGCCAGCTCACTTGCCGGGACAGGCAACAATCAGCCCCAGCATTTT.

J is TRBJ2-2 and V is TRBV5-1; 11 nucleotides agree with TRBD2. Trimming removed 4 bases from V and 5 bases from J; junction bases left unmatched: 7. Germline V CDR1 and CDR2: SGHRS, YFSETQ. The CDR3 contains 16 residues. As DNA, the CDR3 is TGCGCCAGCAGCATCCGGACTAGCGGGCGGACCGGGGAGCTGTTTTTT. Translation: CASSIRTSGRTGELFF.

J is TRBJ2-5 and V is TRBV3-1 (or the pseudogene TRBV3-2); the D gene is possibly TRBD2 (5 bases). Germline V gene sequence: CDR1 LGHDT, CDR2 YNNKEL (reference sequence). The CDR3 is 14 amino acids. The ends were cut back, 8 bases at V and 1 base at J, with 14 bases in the middle. CDR3 nucleotide sequence: TGTGCCAGCCAGGACGACTACCCCCAAGAGACCCAGTACTTC. It encodes CASQDDYPQETQYF.

This chain joins TRBV27 and TRBJ1-6; D is unclear. Per germline, CDR1 MNHEY and CDR2 SMNVEV (reference sequence). V was clipped by 3 bases and J by 10 bases, with 16 bases between them. This CDR3 is 15 amino acids long. This CDR3 is CASSFAVGVGSPLHF. CDR3 bases: TGTGCCAGCAGTTTTGCGGTGGGAGTTGGCTCACCCCTCCACTTT.

The V gene is TRBV20-1, the J gene TRBJ2-4; weak D call: TRBD1 (6 bases). The CDR3 consists of 15 residues. Germline CDR1 is DFQATT and CDR2 is SNEGSKA (reference sequence). Trimming pared 3 bases from V and 3 bases from J, leaving 15 bases between. CDR3 loop: CSASQGQSFKNIQYF. CDR3 DNA: TGCAGTGCTAGTCAAGGACAGTCCTTCAAAAACATTCAGTACTTC.

This rearrangement joins TRBV6-5 to TRBJ2-3, with 8 bases identical to TRBD1. This CDR3 comprises 15 residues. Unmatched junction bases numbered 4, after V lost 2 bases and J lost 3 bases. Germline V gene lookup returns CDR1 MNHEY and CDR2 SVGAGI. CDR3 bases: TGTGCCAGCAGTTACCCGGGACAGGCTACAGATACGCAGTATTTT. Amino acid sequence: CASSYPGQATDTQYF.

V and J are TRBV28 and TRBJ1-2; 9 bases match TRBD1. V gave up 6 bases and J gave up 8 bases; unmatched junction bases: 13. The CDR3 runs to 15 residues. Germline lookup yields CDR1 MDHEN and CDR2 SYDVKM. CDR3 sequence: CASSPTGTGNRGYTF. In nucleotides, the CDR3 is TGTGCCAGCAGCCCTACCGGGACAGGGAATCGGGGCTACACCTTC.

The chain uses TRBV19 and TRBJ2-1, with 7 bases matching TRBD2. CDR1 and CDR2 (germline): LNHDA, SQIVND (reference sequence). J lost 9 bases, V lost 5 bases, and 10 bases had no gene match. CDR3 size: 14 residues. The CDR3 DNA follows: TGTGCCAGTAGTCCAAGGACTAGTGATCGTGAGCAGTTCTTC. This encodes CASSPRTSDREQFF.

This chain links TRBV11-3 with TRBJ2-7; 8 bases align to TRBD1. CDR3 size: 20 residues. The V segment lost 3 bases and the J segment 0 bases; nucleotides outside the gene matches: 19. Germline-derived CDR1 and CDR2 are SGHNT and YENEEA. CDR3 loop: CASSFRSRTGSWGSSYEQYF. CDR3 coding DNA: TGTGCCAGCAGCTTTCGCAGTCGGACAGGGTCGTGGGGGTCCTCCTACGAGCAGTACTTC.

The chain is built from TRBV4-1 and TRBJ2-7; the match to TRBD2 covers 14 bases. V shed 3 bases and J 2 bases; nucleotides not matched to a gene: 3. CDR3 size: 16 residues. Germline values: CDR1 MGHRA, CDR2 YSYEKL. CDR3 in amino acids: CASSQGTSGGTYEQYF. Here the CDR3 DNA reads TGCGCCAGCAGCCAGGGGACTAGCGGGGGTACCTACGAGCAGTACTTC.

This sequence joins TRBV3-1 (or the pseudogene TRBV3-2) and TRBJ2-3; the D gene is possibly TRBD1 (5 bases). The CDR3 runs 15 residues. Looked up from germline, CDR1 is LGHDT and CDR2 is YNNKEL (reference sequence). With 1 base removed from V and 0 bases from J, the gap between germline ends came to 8 bases. The CDR3 DNA is TGTGCCAGCAGCCAAGTCGGACACAGCACAGATACGCAGTATTTT. It yields the protein CASSQVGHSTDTQYF.

This clone was observed once. This chain joins TRBV4-1 and TRBJ1-5; D may be TRBD1 (5 bases). This CDR3 contains 19 residues. The V end was cut by 4 bases, the J end by 3 bases, with 25 bases between. The germline V gene encodes CDR1 MGHRA and CDR2 YSYEKL. The CDR3 nucleotides read TGCGCCAGCAGCCCAGGGCCCCCAACCGGGAGGACGGACAATCAGCCCCAGCATTTT. This translates into CASSPGPPTGRTDNQPQHF.

Concerning this clone itself: Other DNA sequences in this sample translate to the same CDR3. The chain carries TRBV28 and TRBJ2-2; tentative D call: TRBD2 (6 bases). This CDR3 comprises 13 residues. Looked up from germline, CDR1 is MDHEN and CDR2 is SYDVKM. V lost 2 bases and J lost 5, with 6 bases in between. The CDR3 spells CASSLGGTGELFF. The CDR3 DNA reads as TGTGCCAGCAGTTTAGGGGGGACCGGGGAGCTGTTTTTT.